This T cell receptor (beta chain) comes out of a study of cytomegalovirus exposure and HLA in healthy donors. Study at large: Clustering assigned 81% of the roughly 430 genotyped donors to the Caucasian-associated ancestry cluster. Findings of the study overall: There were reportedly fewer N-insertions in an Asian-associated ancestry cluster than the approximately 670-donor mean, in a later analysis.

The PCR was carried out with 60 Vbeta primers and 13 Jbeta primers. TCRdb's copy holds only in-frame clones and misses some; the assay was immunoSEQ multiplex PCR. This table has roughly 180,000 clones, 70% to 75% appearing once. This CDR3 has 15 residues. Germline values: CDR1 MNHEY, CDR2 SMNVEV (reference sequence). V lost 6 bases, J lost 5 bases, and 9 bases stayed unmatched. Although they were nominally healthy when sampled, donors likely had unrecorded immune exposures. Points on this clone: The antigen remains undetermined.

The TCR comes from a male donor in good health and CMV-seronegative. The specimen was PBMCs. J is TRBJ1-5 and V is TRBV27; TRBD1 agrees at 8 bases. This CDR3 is CASSPTGGPYQPQHF. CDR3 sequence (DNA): TGTGCCAGCAGCCCCACAGGGGGTCCTTATCAGCCCCAGCATTTT.